The next 25 T cell receptor beta chains were all read from a single sample in a study of cytomegalovirus exposure and HLA in healthy donors. PCR employed 60 Vbeta and 13 Jbeta primers. Profiling relied on immunoSEQ multiplex PCR, and the TCRdb table lists in-frame clones only, not all of them. The data show 120,000 to 150,000 clones, 68% seen once. Sequencing input: PBMCs. Receptor source: a man in his sixties in good health and CMV-seronegative.

This clone turned up a few times. In nucleotides, the CDR3 is TGTGCCAGCAGCCCAGAGCGATCTAAGTACGAGCAGTACTTC. Encoded protein: CASSPERSKYEQYF. V usage is TRBV7-2 and J usage is TRBJ2-7; D call uncertain. The CDR3 contains 14 residues. Between the trimmed V and J ends, which lost 5 bases and 4 bases, there was a span of 15 bases. The germline gives CDR1 SGHTA, CDR2 FQGNSA. Supplemented by reference TRBV7-2 and TRBJ2-7, the full variable domain reads GAGVSQSPSNKVTEKGKDVELRCDPISGHTALYWYRQSLGQGLEFLIYFQGNSAPDKSGLPSDRFSAERTGGSVSTLTIQRTQQEDSAVYLCASSPERSKYEQYFGPGTRLTVT.

The rearrangement uses TRBV6-5 and TRBJ1-1; D uncertain. V was pared by 2 bases and J by 3 bases, with 7 bases between. The CDR3 covers 13 residues. Germline V lookup: CDR1 MNHEY, CDR2 SVGAGI. The CDR3 protein is CASSYESYTEAFF. For the CDR3, the DNA is TGTGCCAGCAGTTACGAGTCTTACACTGAAGCTTTCTTT.

The chain employs TRBV5-1 and TRBJ1-1; TRBD1 matches 7 bases. CDR1 and CDR2 from the germline V gene are SGHRS and YFSETQ. There are 14 residues in the CDR3. Trimming removed 0 bases from V and 5 bases from J; junction bases left unmatched: 4. The CDR3 sequence is CASSLAQGGTEAFF. DNA of the CDR3: TGCGCCAGCAGCTTGGCGCAGGGGGGAACTGAAGCTTTCTTT. Complete variable domain (other parts from reference TRBV5-1 and TRBJ1-1): KAGVTQTPRYLIKTRGQQVTLSCSPISGHRSVSWYQQTPGQGLQFLFEYFSETQRNKGNFPGRFSGRQFSNSRSEMNVSTLELGDSALYLCASSLAQGGTEAFFGQGTRLTVV.

This chain links TRBV5-8 with TRBJ2-1; 7 nucleotides match TRBD2. This CDR3 comprises 15 residues. V shed 4 bases and J 8 bases; nucleotides not matched to a gene: 12. CDR1 and CDR2 (germline): SGHTS, YDEGEE. The CDR3 sequence: CASSSGTGSLDEQFF. The DNA for the CDR3 is TGTGCCAGCAGCAGCGGGACTGGGTCTTTAGATGAGCAGTTCTTC.

CDR3 protein: CASSRDRGESPLHF. In DNA, the CDR3 is TGCGCCAGCAGCCGGGACAGGGGCGAATCACCCCTCCACTTT. V and J are TRBV5-1 and TRBJ1-6, with TRBD1 identical over 10 bases. Per germline, CDR1 SGHRS and CDR2 YFSETQ. J gave up 10 bases and V 4 bases, and 5 bases lay outside the gene matches. This CDR3 is built from 14 residues.

This chain connects TRBV11-2 to TRBJ1-1, with D possibly matching TRBD1 (5 bases). Germline CDR1 is SGHAT and CDR2 is FQNNGV. V lost 3 bases and J lost 4, with 9 bases in between. The CDR3 is made up of 13 amino acids. CDR3 in amino acids: CASSFTDSTEAFF. DNA of the CDR3: TGTGCCAGCAGCTTCACCGACAGCACTGAAGCTTTCTTT.

The V call is TRBV30, the J call TRBJ1-2, with TRBD1 matching over 8 bases. V was pared by 1 base and J by 2 bases, with 3 bases of the junction left unmatched. Germline V gives CDR1 GTSNPN, CDR2 SVGIG (reference sequence). The CDR3 loop spans 14 amino acids. The DNA for the CDR3 is TGTGCCTGGAGTGCCGGACAGGGCAACTATGGCTACACCTTC. Its protein product is CAWSAGQGNYGYTF.

The V and J genes are TRBV6-6 and TRBJ1-5; D is unclear. The CDR3 totals 13 residues. CDR1 is MNHNY, CDR2 SVGAGI, per germline (reference sequence). V dropped 2 bases and J dropped 8 bases, with 10 bases sitting between them. CDR3 sequence: CASSYGPLEPQHF. CDR3 nucleotides: TGTGCCAGCAGTTACGGGCCCCTGGAGCCCCAGCATTTT.

CDR3 in amino acids: CASRWDRTGDTEAFF. The CDR3 nucleotides read TGTGCCAGCAGGTGGGACAGGACGGGCGACACTGAAGCTTTCTTT. V gene TRBV6-5 combines with J gene TRBJ1-1; 8 nucleotides match TRBD1. This CDR3 has 15 amino acids. Germline V gives CDR1 MNHEY, CDR2 SVGAGI. V gave up 6 bases and J gave up 3 bases; unmatched junction bases: 9.

For the CDR3, the DNA is TGTGCCAGCAGTTACGGGCAGTCCTCTGGAAACACCATATATTTT. This encodes CASSYGQSSGNTIYF. V usage is TRBV6-5 and J usage is TRBJ1-3, with D unresolved. V lost 2 bases to trimming and J lost 0 bases, with 8 bases between them. CDR3 length equals 15 residues. The germline V gene has CDR1 MNHEY and CDR2 SVGAGI.

The rearrangement joins TRBV6-5 to TRBJ2-1, with a possible D match to TRBD1 (6 bases). Germline lookup yields CDR1 MNHEY and CDR2 SVGAGI. V lost 5 bases and J lost 6, with 8 bases in between. This CDR3 has 12 residues. DNA of the CDR3: TGTGCCAGCAGTCAACAGGGCAATGAGCAGTTCTTC. Translated, it gives CASSQQGNEQFF.

The rearrangement links TRBV6-5 to TRBJ1-4, with a possible D match to TRBD1 (6 bases). The V gene lost 5 bases and the J gene lost 4 bases, with 8 bases spanning the gap. This CDR3 comprises 13 residues. Germline assignment: CDR1 MNHEY and CDR2 SVGAGI. CDR3 DNA sequence: TGTGCCAGCAGTGGACAGTTTAATGAAAAACTGTTTTTT. Its protein product is CASSGQFNEKLFF.

This clone has just a few counts. V gene TRBV7-2 combines with J gene TRBJ2-7; TRBD2 is a possible D gene (5 bases). The CDR3 sequence is 13 residues long. Trimming took off 0 bases at V and 5 bases at J, with 8 bases between the two ends. CDR1 is SGHTA and CDR2 is FQGNSA in the germline V gene. CDR3 protein: CASSLAPEDEQYF. CDR3 in DNA: TGTGCCAGCAGCTTAGCCCCGGAGGACGAGCAGTACTTC.

The chain carries TRBV10-2 and TRBJ2-7; D is ambiguous. The CDR3 has 11 residues. Germline V gene data show CDR1 as WSHSY and CDR2 as SAAADI. V was trimmed by 4 bases and J by 3 bases, leaving 4 bases between them. The CDR3 DNA reads TGCGCCAGCAGTGCAGACTACGAGCAGTACTTC. It encodes CASSADYEQYF.

J is TRBJ2-2 and V is TRBV7-9; D is unclear. This CDR3 has 14 residues. CDR1 is SEHNR, CDR2 FQNEAQ, per germline (reference sequence). The ends were cut back, 3 bases at V and 6 bases at J, with 11 bases in the middle. The CDR3: CASSFLSRAGELFF. The CDR3 DNA reads TGTGCCAGCAGCTTTCTATCCCGGGCCGGGGAGCTGTTTTTT.

This clone was counted once. This chain connects TRBV9 to TRBJ2-2; 14 bases are a match to TRBD2. From germline, CDR1 is SGDLS and CDR2 YYNGEE. V shed 2 bases, J shed 6 bases, and the junction held 9 bases outside the gene matches. The CDR3 sequence is 18 residues long. The CDR3 DNA follows: TGTGCCAGCAGCGTTCTTACGGGGACTAGCGGGAGCCCCGGGGAGCTGTTTTTT. This sequence encodes CASSVLTGTSGSPGELFF.

The V call is TRBV7-6, the J call TRBJ1-6; 12 bases align to TRBD1. Looked up from germline, CDR1 is SGHVS and CDR2 is FNYEAQ. J lost 0 bases, V lost 5 bases, and 11 bases had no gene match. CDR3 length: 20 residues. Here the CDR3 DNA reads TGTGCCAGCAGCCCTTACCCGGGACAGGGGGCTTTCTCCTATAATTCACCCCTCCACTTT. This translates into CASSPYPGQGAFSYNSPLHF. The whole variable domain, filled in from reference TRBV7-6 and TRBJ1-6, reads GAGVSQSPRYKVTKRGQDVALRCDPISGHVSLYWYRQALGQGPEFLTYFNYEAQQDKSGLPNDRFSAERPEGSISTLTIQRTEQRDSAMYRCASSPYPGQGAFSYNSPLHFGNGTRLTVT.

J is TRBJ1-1 and V is TRBV30; D may be TRBD1 (6 bases). Looked up from germline, CDR1 is GTSNPN and CDR2 is SVGIG (reference sequence). V lost 2 bases and J lost 4, with 11 bases in between. CDR3 length equals 13 residues. The CDR3 DNA reads TGTGCCTGGAGTCTTCAAGGGGGCACTGAAGCTTTCTTT. Its protein product is CAWSLQGGTEAFF.

The rearrangement joins TRBV19 to TRBJ1-1; D not resolved. The V gene's germline CDR1 is LNHDA and CDR2 SQIVND (reference sequence). The ends were cut back, 5 bases at V and 0 bases at J, with 7 bases in the middle. The CDR3 runs 13 residues. CDR3: CASSSIMNTEAFF. CDR3 sequence (DNA): TGTGCCAGTAGTTCCATCATGAACACTGAAGCTTTCTTT.

The chain recombines TRBV28 with TRBJ1-6; D ambiguous. This CDR3 is built from 13 residues. The germline V gene has CDR1 MDHEN and CDR2 SYDVKM. CDR3 in amino acids: CASAPGERSPLHF. The CDR3, as DNA: TGTGCATCCGCCCCCGGGGAAAGATCACCCCTCCACTTT.

The V gene is TRBV6-1, the J gene TRBJ2-1; D is possibly TRBD2 (5 bases). This CDR3 spans 14 amino acids. Germline V gene lookup returns CDR1 MNHNS and CDR2 SASEGT. The ends were cut back, 1 base at V and 8 bases at J, with 12 bases in the middle. In DNA, the CDR3 is TGTGCCAGCAGTGAAGGACTATCAAGGGATGAGCAGTTCTTC. It encodes CASSEGLSRDEQFF.

The chain combines TRBV27 with TRBJ2-5, with 11 bases aligning to TRBD1. The V segment lost 2 bases and the J segment 3 bases; nucleotides outside the gene matches: 11. In germline, CDR1 is MNHEY, CDR2 SMNVEV (reference sequence). CDR3 length: 18 amino acids. CDR3 in DNA: TGTGCCAGCAGTTTACTGGCCCGGACAGGGGGCAGGGAAGAGACCCAGTACTTC. Protein sequence: CASSLLARTGGREETQYF.

This clone showed up just once. The chain uses TRBV29-1 and TRBJ2-1, with 13 bases matching TRBD2. Germline loops: CDR1 SQVTM, CDR2 ANQGSEA. Trimming removed 6 bases from V and 0 bases from J; junction bases left unmatched: 11. The CDR3 extends over 18 amino acids. In nucleotides, the CDR3 is TGCAGCGTGTCACTAGCGGGAGGGATTATAAGCTCCTACAATGAGCAGTTCTTC. It encodes CSVSLAGGIISSYNEQFF.

This clone has only one observation. The chain joins TRBV5-1 to TRBJ2-3, with TRBD2 matching 14 bases. The CDR3 has 17 amino acids. V shed 0 bases, J shed 4 bases, and the junction held 4 bases outside the gene matches. Germline values: CDR1 SGHRS, CDR2 YFSETQ. CDR3 amino acids: CASSLGGLAGVADTQYF. The CDR3 DNA reads TGCGCCAGCAGCTTGGGGGGACTAGCGGGAGTGGCAGATACGCAGTATTTT.

A single count supports this clone. In nucleotides, the CDR3 is TGTGCCAGCAGTGAATCCGGGTTCGGTGAGCAGTTCTTC. Amino acids: CASSESGFGEQFF. The chain combines TRBV25-1 with TRBJ2-1; D remains unclear. V lost 1 base and J 9 bases, leaving 10 bases between the germline ends. The germline gives CDR1 MGHDK, CDR2 SYGVNS. The CDR3 runs to 13 residues.